These 30 T cell receptor beta chains were all obtained from the same sample, sequenced in a study of shared clonotypes between healthy human individuals. Using immunoSEQ multiplex PCR, the repertoire was profiled, and TCRdb retains in-frame clones only, with some absent. Of about 2.1 million clones in the sample, just under 95% were seen once. CD45RO-negative cells were positively selected for CCR7, leaving out terminally differentiated effector memory CD45RA+ cells. Sample: naive CD8+ T cells from PBMCs. Source of these receptors: a man younger than 35 in good health. Some clones in this sample may be carry-over from other donors' samples.

This clone was counted between two and nine times. In the same sample, other DNA sequences code for this CDR3. The chain joins TRBV27 to TRBJ2-2, with D perhaps matching TRBD1 (5 bases). Trimming shortened V by 4 bases and J by 1 base, and 13 bases separated the two germline ends. Germline values: CDR1 MNHEY, CDR2 SMNVEV (reference sequence). The CDR3 is 16 amino acids. CDR3 DNA: TGTGCCAGCAGTTCCCAAGGGGCCCTGAACACCGGGGAGCTGTTTTTT. It encodes CASSSQGALNTGELFF.

The DNA of the CDR3 is TGTGCCAGCGGGAGGGTTCGGACAGATACGCAGTATTTT. This encodes CASGRVRTDTQYF. V usage is TRBV5-8 and J usage is TRBJ2-3; 7 bases are shared with TRBD2. Germline V gene sequence: CDR1 SGHTS, CDR2 YDEGEE. Germline trimming cut 7 bases from V and 3 bases from J; bases unmatched to any gene: 5. The CDR3 runs to 13 residues.

The J gene is TRBJ2-7, the V gene TRBV6-6, with no clear D. The CDR3 consists of 12 residues. Trimming took 2 bases from V and 5 from J, leaving 7 bases between them. Looked up from germline, CDR1 is MNHNY and CDR2 is SVGAGI (reference sequence). CDR3: CASSYAVNEQYF. The CDR3 DNA sequence: TGTGCCAGCAGTTACGCAGTAAACGAGCAGTACTTC.

The chain uses TRBV7-3 and TRBJ2-1; D is undetermined. The CDR3 extends over 16 amino acids. Trimming took 4 bases from V and 3 from J, leaving 16 bases between them. Germline loops: CDR1 SGHTA, CDR2 FQGTGA. The CDR3 here is CASSSQFELDYNEQFF. The CDR3 nucleotides are TGTGCCAGCAGCTCACAGTTCGAGCTCGACTACAATGAGCAGTTCTTC.

Comment on this clone: Other DNA sequences in this specimen translate into the identical CDR3. The chain joins TRBV9 to TRBJ2-3; D not certain. This CDR3 has 12 residues. Trimming took off 3 bases at V and 3 bases at J, with 5 bases between the two ends. In germline, CDR1 is SGDLS, CDR2 YYNGEE. CDR3 residues: CASSDPTDTQYF. DNA for the CDR3: TGTGCCAGCAGCGACCCGACAGATACGCAGTATTTT.

The chain employs TRBV9 and TRBJ2-7, with 8 bases that match TRBD2. CDR3 size: 16 residues. After removal of 0 bases from V and 4 bases from J, the junction contained 9 bases not matched to a gene. CDR1 SGDLS and CDR2 YYNGEE come from the germline V gene. CDR3 region: CASSVASGTSLYEQYF. CDR3 nucleotides: TGTGCCAGCAGCGTAGCGAGTGGGACTAGTCTGTACGAGCAGTACTTC.

This sequence joins TRBV4-3 and TRBJ2-5; D is undetermined. The V end was cut by 0 bases, the J end by 5 bases, with 10 bases between. The CDR3 spans 14 residues. Germline values: CDR1 LGHNA, CDR2 YSLEER. CDR3 sequence (DNA): TGCGCCAGCAGCCAAGAATGGAACGTGGAGACCCAGTACTTC. Translation: CASSQEWNVETQYF.

The chain couples TRBV7-2 to TRBJ2-2, with D tentatively TRBD2 (5 bases). CDR3 length equals 17 residues. Trimming removed 4 bases from V and 0 bases from J, with 15 bases in between. Germline V gene data show CDR1 as SGHTA and CDR2 as FQGNSA. CDR3: CASSSLLAGANTGELFF. The CDR3 DNA is TGTGCCAGCAGCTCCCTGCTGGCGGGCGCGAACACCGGGGAGCTGTTTTTT.

The chain has TRBV19 and TRBJ2-2, with D possibly called TRBD1 or TRBD2 (5 bases each). Germline CDR1 LNHDA, CDR2 SQIVND (reference sequence). V was clipped by 2 bases and J by 1 base, with 20 bases between them. The CDR3 covers 19 residues. The CDR3 region is CASSIIIGRAEGNTGELFF. CDR3 bases: TGTGCCAGTAGTATAATAATCGGCAGGGCAGAGGGGAACACCGGGGAGCTGTTTTTT. Based on the CDR3 plus reference TRBV19 and TRBJ2-2, the full variable domain is DGGITQSPKYLFRKEGQNVTLSCEQNLNHDAMYWYRQDPGQGLRLIYYSQIVNDFQKGDIAEGYSVSREKKESFPLTVTSAQKNPTAFYLCASSIIIGRAEGNTGELFFGEGSRLTVL.

The CDR3 region is CASSPSIYYKSYEQYF. The DNA of the CDR3 is TGTGCCAGCAGTCCATCCATTTACTACAAGTCCTACGAGCAGTACTTC. V gene TRBV27 combines with J gene TRBJ2-7; D gene uncertain. V lost 5 bases to trimming and J lost 1 base, with 18 bases between them. Germline lookup yields CDR1 MNHEY and CDR2 SMNVEV (reference sequence). There are 16 residues in the CDR3.

The chain uses TRBV7-2 and TRBJ2-7, with D uncertain. The germline gives CDR1 SGHTA, CDR2 FQGNSA. The CDR3 is made up of 14 amino acids. Trimming cost V 5 bases and J 0 bases, with 11 bases left between them. The CDR3 DNA is TGTGCCAGCAGCCAGACCCAACCCTCCTACGAGCAGTACTTC. Encoded protein: CASSQTQPSYEQYF.

The chain is built from TRBV27 and TRBJ2-2; either TRBD1 or TRBD2 may fit D (5 bases each). The CDR3 extends over 14 amino acids. The ends were cut back, 1 base at V and 5 bases at J, with 8 bases in the middle. Germline-derived CDR1 and CDR2 are MNHEY and SMNVEV (reference sequence). The CDR3 DNA is TGTGCCAGCAGTTTATTTGGGGGAACCGGGGAGCTGTTTTTT. Translation: CASSLFGGTGELFF.

The V call is TRBV28, the J call TRBJ2-2; 7 nucleotides align to TRBD2. The CDR3 covers 17 residues. Germline CDR1 is MDHEN and CDR2 is SYDVKM. Unmatched junction bases numbered 20, after V lost 11 bases and J lost 5 bases. The CDR3 region is CAPSGWEGLTKTGELFF. CDR3 nucleotides: TGTGCCCCGAGTGGGTGGGAGGGCCTAACAAAGACCGGGGAGCTGTTTTTT.

Concerning this clone itself: Other DNA sequences within the sample encode an identical CDR3. The chain carries TRBV5-4 and TRBJ2-1; 7 bases fit TRBD2. V shed 2 bases and J 4 bases; nucleotides not matched to a gene: 6. The CDR3 runs to 15 residues. Germline CDR1 reads SGHNT; CDR2 reads YYREEE (reference sequence). Here the CDR3 DNA reads TGTGCCAGCAGCTTAAAGCGGGAAGAGTACAATGAGCAGTTCTTC. Protein sequence: CASSLKREEYNEQFF.

The chain uses TRBV2 and TRBJ2-7; TRBD2 matches at 9 bases. After removal of 8 bases from V and 5 bases from J, the junction contained 10 bases not matched to a gene. The CDR3 is 14 residues long. Germline loops: CDR1 SNHLY, CDR2 FYNNEI. In nucleotides, the CDR3 is TGTGCCAGCTATATAGCGGGAGCGTCCCACGAGCAGTACTTC. It translates to CASYIAGASHEQYF.

The V call is TRBV5-4, the J call TRBJ2-2; possible D gene TRBD1, 6 bases. The CDR3 contains 16 residues. Trimming removed 7 bases from V and 2 bases from J, with 18 bases in between. Germline V gives CDR1 SGHNT, CDR2 YYREEE (reference sequence). CDR3 bases: TGTGCCAGCCGCCAAGACTCGGGACACAACACCGGGGAGCTGTTTTTT. Amino acids: CASRQDSGHNTGELFF.

The chain combines TRBV27 with TRBJ1-1; D gene uncertain. Trimming left V 4 bases short and J 3 bases short, with 21 bases between. CDR3 size: 17 residues. Germline assignment: CDR1 MNHEY and CDR2 SMNVEV (reference sequence). CDR3 residues: CASSSLSGIPTYTEAFF. CDR3 DNA: TGTGCCAGCAGTTCTCTTTCGGGCATTCCGACCTACACTGAAGCTTTCTTT.

The rearrangement uses TRBV12-5 and TRBJ2-2; D gene ambiguous. CDR3 size: 12 residues. The V end was cut by 6 bases, the J end by 9 bases, with 11 bases between. Germline V CDR1 and CDR2: LGHNT, FRNRAP. The CDR3 here is CASGLSGRELFF. The CDR3 bases are TGTGCTAGTGGCCTCTCGGGCCGGGAGCTGTTTTTT.

The chain links TRBV29-1 to TRBJ2-7; 8 bases are shared with TRBD1. The ends lost 4 bases at V and 3 bases at J; junction bases unmatched: 11. Per the germline V gene, CDR1 is SQVTM and CDR2 is ANQGSEA. The CDR3 covers 15 residues. The CDR3 spells CSVGTTGGLSYEQYF. The CDR3 coding sequence is TGCAGCGTTGGTACTACAGGGGGATTAAGCTACGAGCAGTACTTC.

This clone was detected only a few times. The CDR3 DNA reads TGCAGCGTTGAGGCTCAAACCCCGGGAGCTTTCTTT. The encoded protein is CSVEAQTPGAFF. V gene TRBV29-1 combines with J gene TRBJ1-1, with no clear D. The germline V gene encodes CDR1 SQVTM and CDR2 ANQGSEA. The V end lost 3 bases, the J end lost 10 bases, and 15 bases lay between the germline ends. This CDR3 contains 12 residues.

The rearrangement joins TRBV7-9 to TRBJ2-4; D is perhaps TRBD1 or TRBD2 (5 bases each). Per the germline V gene, CDR1 is SEHNR and CDR2 is FQNEAQ (reference sequence). This CDR3 is 15 amino acids long. Trimming removed 5 bases at V and 0 bases at J, with 11 bases between. CDR3 sequence (DNA): TGTGCCAGCAGCCAACCGGGGCTAGCCAAAAACATTCAGTACTTC. Translation gives CASSQPGLAKNIQYF.

The V gene is TRBV2, the J gene TRBJ1-2, with 7 bases aligning to TRBD1. V shed 3 bases and J 1 base; nucleotides not matched to a gene: 11. Germline V CDR1 and CDR2: SNHLY, FYNNEI. The CDR3 has 17 residues. The CDR3 DNA sequence: TGTGCCAGCAGTGACCGGGGACAGCGCCAGGTTAACTATGGCTACACCTTC. Residues: CASSDRGQRQVNYGYTF. The full variable domain, with the rest looked up from reference TRBV2 and TRBJ1-2, is EPEVTQTPSHQVTQMGQEVILRCVPISNHLYFYWYRQILGQKVEFLVSFYNNEISEKSEIFDDQFSVERPDGSNFTLKIRSTKLEDSAMYFCASSDRGQRQVNYGYTFGSGTRLTVV.

This clone was counted a single time. The V and J genes are TRBV2 and TRBJ1-4; TRBD1 might be the D (6 bases). Trimming removed 3 bases at V and 4 bases at J, with 6 bases between. Germline V gene lookup returns CDR1 SNHLY and CDR2 FYNNEI. This CDR3 region has 13 residues. DNA for the CDR3: TGTGCCAGCAGTGACAGGGGTAATGAAAAACTGTTTTTT. Residues: CASSDRGNEKLFF.

This clone has just a few counts. Additional DNA sequences in this sample encode the identical CDR3. The rearrangement links TRBV30 to TRBJ1-1; D is undetermined. There are 11 residues in the CDR3. Trimming left V 5 bases short and J 1 base short, with 5 bases between. CDR1 and CDR2 (germline): GTSNPN, SVGIG (reference sequence). CDR3 sequence (DNA): TGTGCCTGGGGAAGGAACACTGAAGCTTTCTTT. It codes for CAWGRNTEAFF.

The gene calls are TRBV14 and TRBJ2-7; 11 positions match TRBD2. This CDR3 region has 14 residues. The germline gives CDR1 SGHDN, CDR2 FVKESK. J lost 9 bases, V lost 0 bases, and 4 bases had no gene match. CDR3 in amino acids: CASSQDGLAGSQYF. The CDR3 coding sequence is TGTGCCAGCAGCCAAGACGGACTAGCGGGCTCGCAGTACTTC.

The V call is TRBV7-9, the J call TRBJ2-1; possibly TRBD2 for D (6 bases). The CDR3 runs 17 residues. Germline assignment: CDR1 SEHNR and CDR2 FQNEAQ (reference sequence). V was cut by 3 bases and J by 2 bases, with 17 bases left in between. The CDR3 here is CASSFPTGVGPYNEQFF. The DNA of the CDR3 is TGTGCCAGCAGCTTTCCGACGGGGGTCGGGCCCTACAATGAGCAGTTCTTC. Full variable domain (outside the CDR3, taken from reference TRBV7-9 and TRBJ2-1): DTGVSQNPRHKITKRGQNVTFRCDPISEHNRLYWYRQTLGQGPEFLTYFQNEAQLEKSRLLSDRFSAERPKGSFSTLEIQRTEQGDSAMYLCASSFPTGVGPYNEQFFGPGTRLTVL.

This rearrangement joins TRBV27 to TRBJ2-3; the match to TRBD2 covers 9 bases. The CDR3 spans 16 residues. The V and J ends lost 3 bases and 8 bases, in that order; junction bases with no gene match: 12. Germline CDR1 MNHEY, CDR2 SMNVEV (reference sequence). Here the CDR3 DNA reads TGTGCCAGCAGTTTTCTAGCGGGACCAGGTTACGGTACGCAGTATTTT. This encodes CASSFLAGPGYGTQYF.

The chain links TRBV7-9 to TRBJ2-7; perhaps D is TRBD1 or TRBD2 (6 bases each). V dropped 1 base and J dropped 0 bases, with 13 bases sitting between them. The CDR3 extends over 16 amino acids. The germline CDR1 and CDR2 sequences are SEHNR and FQNEAQ (reference sequence). The DNA of the CDR3 is TGTGCCAGCAGCTTAGAGGGCGGGACACCCTCCTACGAGCAGTACTTC. It encodes CASSLEGGTPSYEQYF.

This chain connects TRBV5-6 to TRBJ2-7, with a tentative D call TRBD1 (6 bases). The CDR3 spans 14 residues. Germline V gives CDR1 SGHDT, CDR2 YYEEEE. V lost 6 bases, J lost 3 bases, and 16 bases lay in between. The CDR3: CASTSRSRGYEQYF. In DNA form, the CDR3 reads TGTGCCAGCACCTCGCGCAGCAGGGGCTACGAGCAGTACTTC.

Details on this clone: This CDR3 is also generated by other DNA sequences in the sample. The chain uses TRBV5-6 and TRBJ1-2, with no clear D. The V end lost 0 bases, the J end lost 4 bases, and 7 bases lay between the germline ends. The CDR3 covers 13 residues. Germline V gene data show CDR1 as SGHDT and CDR2 as YYEEEE. DNA of the CDR3: TGTGCCAGCAGCTTGGGGGCCTCCTATGGCTACACCTTC. It is translated as CASSLGASYGYTF.